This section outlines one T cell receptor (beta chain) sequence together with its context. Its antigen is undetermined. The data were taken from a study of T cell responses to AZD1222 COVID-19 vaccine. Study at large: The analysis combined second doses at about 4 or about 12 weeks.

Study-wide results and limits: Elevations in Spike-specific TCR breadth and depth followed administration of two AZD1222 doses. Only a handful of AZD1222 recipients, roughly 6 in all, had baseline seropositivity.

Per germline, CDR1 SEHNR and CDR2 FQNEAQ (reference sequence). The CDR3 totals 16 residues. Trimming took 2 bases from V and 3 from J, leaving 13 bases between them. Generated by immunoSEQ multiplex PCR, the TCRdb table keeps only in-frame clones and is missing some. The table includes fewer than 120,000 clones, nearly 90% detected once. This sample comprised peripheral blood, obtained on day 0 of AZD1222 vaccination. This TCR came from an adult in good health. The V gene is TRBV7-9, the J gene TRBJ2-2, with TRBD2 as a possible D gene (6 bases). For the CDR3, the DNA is TGTGCCAGCAGCTTAAGGCCCGGGAGAGACACCGGGGAGCTGTTTTTT. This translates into CASSLRPGRDTGELFF.